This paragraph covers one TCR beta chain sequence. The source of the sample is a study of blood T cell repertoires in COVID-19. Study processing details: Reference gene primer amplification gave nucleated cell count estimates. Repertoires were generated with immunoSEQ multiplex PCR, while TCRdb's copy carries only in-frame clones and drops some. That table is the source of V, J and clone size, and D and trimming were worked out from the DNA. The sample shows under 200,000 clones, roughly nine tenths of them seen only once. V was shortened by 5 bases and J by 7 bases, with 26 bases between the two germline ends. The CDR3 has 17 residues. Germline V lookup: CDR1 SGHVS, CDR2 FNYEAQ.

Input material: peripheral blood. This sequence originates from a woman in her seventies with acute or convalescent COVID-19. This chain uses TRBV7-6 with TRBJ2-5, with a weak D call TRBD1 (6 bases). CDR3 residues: CASSQYLGGAQVWTQYF. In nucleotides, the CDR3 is TGTGCCAGCAGCCAATACCTAGGGGGAGCTCAAGTGTGGACCCAGTACTTC.